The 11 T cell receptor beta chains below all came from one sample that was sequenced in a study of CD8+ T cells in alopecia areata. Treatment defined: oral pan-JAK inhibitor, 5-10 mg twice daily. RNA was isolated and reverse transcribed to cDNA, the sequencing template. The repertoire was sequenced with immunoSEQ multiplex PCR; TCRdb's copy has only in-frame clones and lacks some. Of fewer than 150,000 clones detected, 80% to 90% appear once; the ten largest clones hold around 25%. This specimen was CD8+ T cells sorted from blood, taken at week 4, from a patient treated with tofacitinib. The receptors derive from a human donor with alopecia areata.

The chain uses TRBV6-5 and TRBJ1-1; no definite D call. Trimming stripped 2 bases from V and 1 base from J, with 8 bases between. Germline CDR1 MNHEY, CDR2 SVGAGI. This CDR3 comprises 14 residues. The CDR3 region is CASSYRTGNTEAFF. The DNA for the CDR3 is TGTGCCAGCAGTTACCGGACGGGGAACACTGAAGCTTTCTTT.

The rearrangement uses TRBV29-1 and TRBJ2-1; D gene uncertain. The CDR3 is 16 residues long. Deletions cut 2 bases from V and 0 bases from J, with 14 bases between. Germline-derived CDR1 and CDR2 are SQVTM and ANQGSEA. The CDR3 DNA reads TGCAGCGTTGAAAAGGTCGGCGAATCCTCCTACAATGAGCAGTTCTTC. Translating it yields CSVEKVGESSYNEQFF.

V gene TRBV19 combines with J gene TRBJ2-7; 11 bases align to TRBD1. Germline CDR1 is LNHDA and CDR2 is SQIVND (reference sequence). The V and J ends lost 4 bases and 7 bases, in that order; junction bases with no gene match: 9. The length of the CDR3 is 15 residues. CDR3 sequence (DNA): TGTGCCAGTAGTAAGGACAGGGGGCTATCTGGGGAGCAGTACTTC. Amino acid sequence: CASSKDRGLSGEQYF.

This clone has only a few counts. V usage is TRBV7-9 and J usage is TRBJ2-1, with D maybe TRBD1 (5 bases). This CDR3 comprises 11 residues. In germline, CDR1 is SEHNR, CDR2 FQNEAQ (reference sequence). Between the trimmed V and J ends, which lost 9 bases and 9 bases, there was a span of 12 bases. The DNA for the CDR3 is TGTGCCAGTCAACCAGGGATTGAGCAGTTCTTC. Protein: CASQPGIEQFF.

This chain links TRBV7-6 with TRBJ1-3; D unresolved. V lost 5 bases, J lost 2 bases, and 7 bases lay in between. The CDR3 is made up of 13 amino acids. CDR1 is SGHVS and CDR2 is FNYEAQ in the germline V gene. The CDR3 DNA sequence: TGTGCCAGCAGCCCCAGTGCTGGAAACACCATATATTTT. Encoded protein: CASSPSAGNTIYF.

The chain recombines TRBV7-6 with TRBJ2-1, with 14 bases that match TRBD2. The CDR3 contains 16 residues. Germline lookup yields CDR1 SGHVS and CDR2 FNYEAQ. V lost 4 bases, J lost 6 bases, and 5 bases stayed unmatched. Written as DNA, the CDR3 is TGTGCCAGCAGCTGGGTTGGGACTAGCGGGGGCAATGAGCAGTTCTTC. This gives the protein CASSWVGTSGGNEQFF.

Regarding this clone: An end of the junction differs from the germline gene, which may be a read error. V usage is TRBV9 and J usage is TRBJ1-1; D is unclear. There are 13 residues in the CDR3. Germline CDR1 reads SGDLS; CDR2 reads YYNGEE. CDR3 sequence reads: CASSLTLNSEAFF. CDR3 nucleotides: TGTGCCAGCAGCCTCACCTTGAACAGTGAAGCTTTCTTT. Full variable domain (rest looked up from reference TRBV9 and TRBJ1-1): DSGVTQTPKHLITATGQRVTLRCSPRSGDLSVYWYQQSLDQGLQFLIQYYNGEERAKGNILERFSAQQFPDLHSELNLSSLELGDSALYFCASSLTLNSEAFFGQGTRLTVV.

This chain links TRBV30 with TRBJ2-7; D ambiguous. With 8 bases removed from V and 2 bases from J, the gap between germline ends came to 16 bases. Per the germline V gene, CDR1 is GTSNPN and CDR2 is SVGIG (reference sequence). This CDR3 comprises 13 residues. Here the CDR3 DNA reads TGTGCCAGCACTTGGGCAGTAACCTACGAGCAGTACTTC. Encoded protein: CASTWAVTYEQYF.

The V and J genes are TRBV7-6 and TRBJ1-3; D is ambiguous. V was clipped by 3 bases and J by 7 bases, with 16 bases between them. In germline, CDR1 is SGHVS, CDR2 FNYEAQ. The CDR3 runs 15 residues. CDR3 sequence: CASSLTVGLENTIYF. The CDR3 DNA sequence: TGTGCCAGCAGCTTGACGGTTGGGTTGGAGAACACCATATATTTT.

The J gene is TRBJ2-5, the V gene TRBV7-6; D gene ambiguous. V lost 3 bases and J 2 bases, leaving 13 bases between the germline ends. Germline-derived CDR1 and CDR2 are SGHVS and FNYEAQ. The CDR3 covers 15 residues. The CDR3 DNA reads TGTGCCAGCAGCTTCAATGACGGGCCGCAAGAGACCCAGTACTTC. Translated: CASSFNDGPQETQYF. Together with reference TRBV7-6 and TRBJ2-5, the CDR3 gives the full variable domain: GAGVSQSPRYKVTKRGQDVALRCDPISGHVSLYWYRQALGQGPEFLTYFNYEAQQDKSGLPNDRFSAERPEGSISTLTIQRTEQRDSAMYRCASSFNDGPQETQYFGPGTRLLVL.

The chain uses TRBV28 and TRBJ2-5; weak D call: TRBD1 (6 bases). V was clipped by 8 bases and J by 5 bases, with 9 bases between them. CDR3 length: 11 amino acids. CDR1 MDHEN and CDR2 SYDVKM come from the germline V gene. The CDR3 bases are TGTGCCAGCTGTCAGGGGGAGACCCAGTACTTC. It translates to CASCQGETQYF.